The next 4 T cell receptor beta chains were all read from a single sample in a study of T-cell memory formation after mild COVID-19. TCRdb redid the calling of the 5' RACE reads with MiXCR, one entry per CDR3 protein. The profile covers 110,000 to 150,000 distinct CDR3 sequences, with approximately 25% appearing a single time and about 24% taken by the ten largest. Sequencing was carried out using PBMCs or a T cell subset sorted from them (not recorded which). The receptors derive from an adult woman who had mild COVID-19 (a few samples of this study predate the infection). Cell type and time point are not known.

The chain couples TRBV9 to TRBJ1-1, with no clear D. CDR1 and CDR2 from the germline V gene are SGDLS and YYNGEE. Between the trimmed V and J ends, which lost 0 bases and 0 bases, there was a span of 9 bases. The CDR3 length is 15 residues. The CDR3 protein is CASSVEGGLNTEAFF. For the CDR3, the DNA is TGTGCCAGCAGCGTAGAAGGCGGGTTGAACACTGAAGCTTTCTTT.

This clonotype appeared a few times. The rearrangement links TRBV9 to TRBJ2-3, with a weak D call TRBD1 (6 bases). Germline CDR1 reads SGDLS; CDR2 reads YYNGEE. V lost 0 bases, J lost 1 base, and 15 bases lay in between. This CDR3 is 17 amino acids long. The CDR3 DNA sequence: TGTGCCAGCAGCGTAGTTACAGGGTACGGGGGCACAGATACGCAGTATTTT. This codes for CASSVVTGYGGTDTQYF.

This clonotype has a handful of counts. The CDR3 reads CASSVEAGEADEQYF. As DNA, the CDR3 is TGTGCCAGCAGCGTAGAGGCGGGGGAGGCGGACGAGCAGTACTTC. The rearrangement joins TRBV9 to TRBJ2-7; 7 bases align to TRBD2. V trimming: 0 bases; J trimming: 5 bases; junction bases outside the gene matches: 8. This CDR3 contains 15 residues. CDR1 SGDLS and CDR2 YYNGEE come from the germline V gene.

This clonotype was detected a few times. This CDR3 is CASSLSPWAGELFF. The CDR3 DNA is TGTGCCAGCAGTTTATCGCCGTGGGCCGGGGAGCTGTTTTTT. The chain is built from TRBV27 and TRBJ2-2; D remains ambiguous. This CDR3 is 14 amino acids long. Germline V gene data show CDR1 as MNHEY and CDR2 as SMNVEV (reference sequence). V was trimmed by 0 bases and J by 6 bases, leaving 8 bases between them.